The 22 T cell receptor beta chains below were found in one sample sequenced in a study of low-dose radiotherapy and immunotherapy resistance in tumors. Gene-specific TRAV and TRBV primers were used for first-strand cDNA, covering alpha and beta chains. Amplification, which lasted roughly 20 PCR cycles, used a constant-region primer and V-primer adapter to amplify TCRs. One entry per CDR3 protein, called by TCRdb with MiXCR from the reads. Of thousands of distinct CDR3 sequences listed, about two thirds were seen once; the top ten hold roughly an eighth. Every receptor here comes from a human donor with advanced metastatic prostate, ovarian, gallbladder or colorectal cancer (not recorded which). This table probably holds off-target reads from a library built for another chain.

The genes are TRBV5-5 and TRBJ2-3, with a weak D call TRBD2 (6 bases). The V and J ends lost 4 bases and 0 bases respectively, with 12 bases between them. The CDR3 is 15 amino acids. The germline gives CDR1 SGHKS, CDR2 YYEKEE (reference sequence). CDR3 amino acids: CASSAPGTSTDTQYF. The CDR3 region has the DNA TGTGCCAGCAGCGCCCCCGGGACTAGCACAGATACGCAGTATTTT.

V gene TRBV7-2 combines with J gene TRBJ1-1, with D perhaps matching TRBD1 (5 bases). From germline, CDR1 is SGHTA and CDR2 FQGNSA. The CDR3 runs 15 residues. Trimming cost V 4 bases and J 8 bases, with 20 bases left between them. The CDR3 reads CASSSGGFGLREAFF. The CDR3 nucleotides read TGTGCCAGCAGCTCCGGGGGTTTCGGTTTGAGGGAAGCTTTCTTT. Together with reference TRBV7-2 and TRBJ1-1, the CDR3 gives the full variable domain: GAGVSQSPSNKVTEKGKDVELRCDPISGHTALYWYRQSLGQGLEFLIYFQGNSAPDKSGLPSDRFSAERTGGSVSTLTIQRTQQEDSAVYLCASSSGGFGLREAFFGQGTRLTVV.

V gene TRBV28 combines with J gene TRBJ2-3; no clear D gene. The CDR3 consists of 13 residues. Germline V gene sequence: CDR1 MDHEN, CDR2 SYDVKM. V was pared by 1 base and J by 1 base, with 3 bases between. DNA for the CDR3: TGTGCCAGCAGTTTATATGGCACAGATACGCAGTATTTT. Amino acids: CASSLYGTDTQYF.

This sequence joins TRBV20-1 and TRBJ2-7; D possibly matches TRBD1 or TRBD2 (5 bases each). The CDR3 extends over 12 amino acids. Looked up from germline, CDR1 is DFQATT and CDR2 is SNEGSKA (reference sequence). The V gene lost 4 bases and the J gene lost 3 bases, with 10 bases spanning the gap. The CDR3 here is CSAKGPYYEQYF. CDR3 sequence (DNA): TGCAGTGCTAAGGGACCGTACTACGAGCAGTACTTC.

The chain carries TRBV19 and TRBJ1-2; TRBD1 is a possible D gene (5 bases). Germline lookup yields CDR1 LNHDA and CDR2 SQIVND (reference sequence). V lost 5 bases and J 2 bases, leaving 12 bases between the germline ends. The CDR3 loop spans 14 amino acids. The CDR3 region is CASSRLEGNYGYTF. The CDR3 bases are TGTGCCAGTAGTCGCTTGGAGGGGAACTATGGCTACACCTTC. Full variable domain (missing parts from reference TRBV19 and TRBJ1-2): DGGITQSPKYLFRKEGQNVTLSCEQNLNHDAMYWYRQDPGQGLRLIYYSQIVNDFQKGDIAEGYSVSREKKESFPLTVTSAQKNPTAFYLCASSRLEGNYGYTFGSGTRLTVV.

This sequence joins TRBV5-1 and TRBJ1-5, with D perhaps TRBD1 (5 bases). The germline gives CDR1 SGHRS, CDR2 YFSETQ. This CDR3 comprises 14 residues. Trimming took 0 bases from V and 9 from J, leaving 13 bases between them. The CDR3 spells CASSLGGVEAPQHF. CDR3 DNA sequence: TGCGCCAGCAGCTTGGGGGGGGTGGAAGCGCCCCAGCATTTT.

The V gene is TRBV2, the J gene TRBJ2-7; no clear D gene. Germline-derived CDR1 and CDR2 are SNHLY and FYNNEI. V shed 1 base and J shed 0 bases, with 16 bases lying between them. The CDR3 extends over 17 amino acids. The CDR3 DNA follows: TGTGCCAGCAGTGAAGATCTGGCAGGATCTCCCTCCTACGAGCAGTACTTC. Its translation: CASSEDLAGSPSYEQYF. The full variable domain, with the rest looked up from reference TRBV2 and TRBJ2-7, is EPEVTQTPSHQVTQMGQEVILRCVPISNHLYFYWYRQILGQKVEFLVSFYNNEISEKSEIFDDQFSVERPDGSNFTLKIRSTKLEDSAMYFCASSEDLAGSPSYEQYFGPGTRLTVT.

The genes are TRBV6-6 and TRBJ1-3; the D gene is possibly TRBD1 (5 bases). Trimming took 0 bases from V and 0 from J, leaving 12 bases between them. The CDR3 loop spans 17 amino acids. In germline, CDR1 is MNHNY, CDR2 SVGAGI (reference sequence). For the CDR3, the DNA is TGTGCCAGCAGTTACTCGTCGTCGGGGGGCTCTGGAAACACCATATATTTT. Translation: CASSYSSSGGSGNTIYF.

The chain has TRBV9 and TRBJ2-3, with 8 bases aligning to TRBD1. Trimming removed 3 bases from V and 10 bases from J; junction bases left unmatched: 7. Germline values: CDR1 SGDLS, CDR2 YYNGEE. This CDR3 comprises 13 residues. CDR3 nucleotides: TGTGCCAGCAGCGAGGGACAGGCCGGGGCGCAGTATTTT. The encoded protein is CASSEGQAGAQYF.

This sequence joins TRBV7-9 and TRBJ2-2, with 11 bases identical to TRBD2. V shed 5 bases, J shed 4 bases, and the junction held 6 bases outside the gene matches. There are 16 residues in the CDR3. Germline V gene sequence: CDR1 SEHNR, CDR2 FQNEAQ (reference sequence). CDR3 sequence (DNA): TGTGCCAGCAGCACTAGCGGGAGAGGGTCCACCGGGGAGCTGTTTTTT. The encoded protein is CASSTSGRGSTGELFF.

J is TRBJ2-1 and V is TRBV28; 11 bases fit TRBD2. Germline values: CDR1 MDHEN, CDR2 SYDVKM. CDR3 length: 16 residues. V shed 6 bases and J 2 bases; nucleotides not matched to a gene: 6. Written as DNA, the CDR3 is TGTGCCAGCAGCCAACTAGCGGGAGCGACCTACAATGAGCAGTTCTTC. Translation gives CASSQLAGATYNEQFF.

About this clonotype: Its ends do not fully match the called genes, so a read error is possible. V gene TRBV30 combines with J gene TRBJ1-1; TRBD1 might be the D (5 bases). The CDR3 is 14 residues long. Germline V gene data show CDR1 as GTSNPN and CDR2 as SVGIG (reference sequence). The CDR3 DNA sequence: TGTCCCTGGTGCACCGGGACGGAGAACACTGAAGCTTTCTTT. As protein: CPWCTGTENTEAFF. The full variable domain, its missing parts supplied by reference TRBV30 and TRBJ1-1, is SQTIHQWPATLVQPVGSPLSLECTVEGTSNPNLYWYRQAAGRGLQLLFYSVGIGQISSEVPQNLSASRPQDRQFILSSKKLLLSDSGFYLCPWCTGTENTEAFFGQGTRLTVV.

The V gene is TRBV30, the J gene TRBJ2-2; D not resolved. V was trimmed by 8 bases and J by 6 bases, leaving 10 bases between them. The CDR3 sequence is 11 residues long. CDR1 is GTSNPN and CDR2 is SVGIG in the germline V gene (reference sequence). The CDR3 region has the DNA TGTGCCCGAGGAAGGCCCGGGGAGCTGTTTTTT. It encodes CARGRPGELFF.

The table lists this clonotype with a few counts. The chain recombines TRBV9 with TRBJ2-7; 10 positions match TRBD2. This CDR3 is 17 amino acids long. V trimming: 3 bases; J trimming: 0 bases; junction bases outside the gene matches: 9. Germline CDR1 SGDLS, CDR2 YYNGEE. CDR3 loop: CASSAGLALRASYEQYF. DNA for the CDR3: TGTGCCAGCAGCGCGGGACTAGCGCTGCGGGCCTCCTACGAGCAGTACTTC.

This clonotype showed up just a few times. The chain combines TRBV6-2 or TRBV6-3 with TRBJ2-5, with D possibly being TRBD2 (5 bases). The CDR3 covers 16 residues. Germline CDR1 is MNHEY and CDR2 is SVGEGT. V was clipped by 5 bases and J by 1 base, with 17 bases between them. The CDR3 here is CASSEGPSLFQETQYF. The CDR3 coding sequence is TGTGCCAGCAGTGAGGGCCCGAGCCTCTTCCAAGAGACCCAGTACTTC.

The chain employs TRBV6-6 and TRBJ1-5; D is possibly TRBD1 (5 bases). Trimming took off 8 bases at V and 10 bases at J, with 18 bases between the two ends. The germline V gene encodes CDR1 MNHNY and CDR2 SVGAGI (reference sequence). This CDR3 has 13 amino acids. The CDR3 sequence: CASGRDGLSPQHF. The DNA for the CDR3 is TGTGCCAGCGGACGGGACGGCCTATCTCCCCAGCATTTT.

DNA for the CDR3: TGTGCCAGCAGTTTGGAGGGAAGCAGATCCTATAATTCACCCCTCCACTTT. It encodes CASSLEGSRSYNSPLHF. V gene TRBV27 combines with J gene TRBJ1-6; no reliable D call. With 3 bases removed from V and 1 base from J, the gap between germline ends came to 13 bases. Germline V gives CDR1 MNHEY, CDR2 SMNVEV (reference sequence). The CDR3 covers 17 residues.

This rearrangement joins TRBV5-1 to TRBJ2-3; D gene unclear. Germline CDR1 reads SGHRS; CDR2 reads YFSETQ. The ends were cut back, 0 bases at V and 6 bases at J, with 11 bases in the middle. The CDR3 runs to 14 residues. CDR3 region: CASSLGARSDTQYF. As DNA, the CDR3 is TGCGCCAGCAGCTTGGGAGCTAGATCCGATACGCAGTATTTT.

This clonotype was counted a few times. The genes are TRBV7-8 and TRBJ1-1; 9 bases are a match to TRBD1. Germline trimming cut 1 base from V and 4 bases from J; bases unmatched to any gene: 10. The CDR3 covers 17 residues. Germline CDR1 reads SGHVS; CDR2 reads FQNEAQ. The CDR3 bases are TGTGCCAGCAGCTTAGAAGGGACAGGGAGGAGGGTCACTGAAGCTTTCTTT. Protein sequence: CASSLEGTGRRVTEAFF.

J is TRBJ2-5 and V is TRBV19; either TRBD1 or TRBD2 may supply D (5 bases each). Trimming left V 5 bases short and J 1 base short, with 17 bases between. From germline, CDR1 is LNHDA and CDR2 SQIVND (reference sequence). The CDR3 consists of 16 residues. CDR3 region: CASSWTGRGTQETQYF. For the CDR3, the DNA is TGTGCCAGTAGTTGGACGGGAAGGGGAACCCAAGAGACCCAGTACTTC.

This chain joins TRBV7-2 and TRBJ2-3, with 11 bases aligning to TRBD2. V was clipped by 7 bases and J by 3 bases; unmatched bases: 6. The length of the CDR3 is 15 residues. The germline V gene encodes CDR1 SGHTA and CDR2 FQGNSA. CDR3 loop: CASTPSGGKTDTQYF. CDR3 nucleotides: TGTGCCAGCACCCCTAGCGGGGGGAAGACAGATACGCAGTATTTT. The variable domain in full, with the rest retrieved from reference TRBV7-2 and TRBJ2-3, is GAGVSQSPSNKVTEKGKDVELRCDPISGHTALYWYRQSLGQGLEFLIYFQGNSAPDKSGLPSDRFSAERTGGSVSTLTIQRTQQEDSAVYLCASTPSGGKTDTQYFGPGTRLTVL.

The V and J genes are TRBV29-1 and TRBJ2-7; D is undetermined. Germline CDR1 SQVTM, CDR2 ANQGSEA. Trimming took 6 bases from V and 5 from J, leaving 20 bases between them. The CDR3 extends over 14 amino acids. The CDR3 loop reads CSVEEPANVNEQYF. The CDR3, as DNA: TGCAGCGTAGAGGAACCGGCGAATGTCAACGAGCAGTACTTC.